This paragraph reports one TCR beta chain. Using immunoSEQ multiplex PCR, the repertoire was profiled, and TCRdb retains in-frame clones only, with some absent. The table lists roughly 300,000 clones, 75% to 95% of them singletons. This entry comes from a study of blood T cell repertoires in COVID-19. Germline V CDR1 and CDR2: SEHNR, FQNEAQ (reference sequence). The V and J ends lost 4 bases and 1 base, in that order; junction bases with no gene match: 9. The CDR3 consists of 16 residues. The source of this sequence is a woman in her thirties who had recovered from COVID-19. The source material was PBMCs or T cells enriched from blood (not recorded which). The rearrangement uses TRBV7-9 and TRBJ2-7, with 8 bases fitting TRBD1. CDR3 sequence: CASSSGTGGDSYEQYF. CDR3 sequence (DNA): TGTGCCAGCAGCTCCGGGACAGGAGGCGATTCCTACGAGCAGTACTTC.